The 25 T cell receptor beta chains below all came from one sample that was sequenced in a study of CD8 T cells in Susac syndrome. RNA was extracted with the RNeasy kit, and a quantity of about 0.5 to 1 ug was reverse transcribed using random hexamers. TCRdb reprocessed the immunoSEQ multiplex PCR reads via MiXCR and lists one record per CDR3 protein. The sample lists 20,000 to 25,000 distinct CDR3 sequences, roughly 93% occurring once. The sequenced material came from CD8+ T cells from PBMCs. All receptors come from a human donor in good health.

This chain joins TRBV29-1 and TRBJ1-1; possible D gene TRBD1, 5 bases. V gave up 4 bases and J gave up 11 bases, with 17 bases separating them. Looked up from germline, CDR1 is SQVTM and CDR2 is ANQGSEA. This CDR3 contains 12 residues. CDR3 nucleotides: TGCAGCGTTGGCTCGGGGATGTGGGGGGCTTTCTTT. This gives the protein CSVGSGMWGAFF.

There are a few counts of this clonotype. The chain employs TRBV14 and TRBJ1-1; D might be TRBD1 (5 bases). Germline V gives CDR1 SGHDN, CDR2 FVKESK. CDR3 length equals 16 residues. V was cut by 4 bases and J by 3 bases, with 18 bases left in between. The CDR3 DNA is TGTGCCAGCAGCCTCCGACAGTTTTGGGGAGACACTGAAGCTTTCTTT. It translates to CASSLRQFWGDTEAFF.

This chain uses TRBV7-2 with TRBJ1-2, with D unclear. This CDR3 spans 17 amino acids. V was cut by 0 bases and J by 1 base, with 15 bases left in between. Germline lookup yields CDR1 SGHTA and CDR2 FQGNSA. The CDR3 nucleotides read TGTGCCAGCAGCTTAGCGTTAGGCCCCGGGGATAACTATGGCTACACCTTC. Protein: CASSLALGPGDNYGYTF.

The CDR3: CASSPVGARIRDEQFF. The DNA for the CDR3 is TGTGCCAGCAGTCCAGTGGGGGCCAGAATTAGGGATGAGCAGTTCTTC. The V and J genes are TRBV12-3 or TRBV12-4 and TRBJ2-1; D may be TRBD1 (6 bases). The length of the CDR3 is 16 residues. V was clipped by 5 bases and J by 8 bases, with 22 bases between them.

The CDR3 protein is CASGLGGRTEAFF. The CDR3 DNA reads as TGTGCTAGTGGTTTAGGGGGGCGGACTGAAGCTTTCTTT. The V call is TRBV12-5, the J call TRBJ1-1; a weak D match, TRBD1 (6 bases). The germline CDR1 and CDR2 sequences are LGHNT and FRNRAP. V dropped 3 bases and J dropped 5 bases, with 10 bases sitting between them. The CDR3 has 13 residues.

The CDR3 DNA sequence: TGTGCCAGCAGTTTATCCCGGACGGATGAGCAGTTCTTC. Protein sequence: CASSLSRTDEQFF. This rearrangement joins TRBV27 to TRBJ2-1; D is ambiguous. Germline CDR1 and CDR2: MNHEY and SMNVEV (reference sequence). CDR3 size: 13 residues. With 0 bases removed from V and 8 bases from J, the gap between germline ends came to 8 bases.

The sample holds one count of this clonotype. For the CDR3, the DNA is TGTGCCAGCAGTTACCGGGACCAATCAACAGATACGCAGTATTTT. It encodes CASSYRDQSTDTQYF. V is TRBV6-2 or TRBV6-3 and J is TRBJ2-3; D tentatively fits TRBD1 or TRBD2 (5 bases each). The CDR3 consists of 15 residues. Germline assignment: CDR1 MNHEY and CDR2 SVGEGT. V lost 2 bases and J 3 bases, leaving 12 bases between the germline ends.

For the CDR3, the DNA is TGCGCCAGCAGTGCCACTGGTAACCTTGAAGCTTTCTTT. Protein sequence: CASSATGNLEAFF. The chain links TRBV10-2 to TRBJ1-1, with unresolved D. V was shortened by 4 bases and J by 7 bases, with 13 bases between the two germline ends. This CDR3 is built from 13 residues. Germline CDR1 is WSHSY and CDR2 is SAAADI.

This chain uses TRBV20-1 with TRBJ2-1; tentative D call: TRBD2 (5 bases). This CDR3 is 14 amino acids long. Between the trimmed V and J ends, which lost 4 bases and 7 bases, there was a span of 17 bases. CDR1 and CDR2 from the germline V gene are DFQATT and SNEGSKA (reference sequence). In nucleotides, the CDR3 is TGCAGTGCTAATCGGGAAAGGGCGTCAAATGAGCAGTTCTTC. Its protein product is CSANRERASNEQFF.

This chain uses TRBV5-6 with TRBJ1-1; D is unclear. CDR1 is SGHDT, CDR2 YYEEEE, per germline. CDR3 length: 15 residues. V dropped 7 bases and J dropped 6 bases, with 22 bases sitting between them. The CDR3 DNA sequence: TGTGCCAGCTCTGCCGGCGGGCGCATGGTATCTGAAGCTTTCTTT. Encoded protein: CASSAGGRMVSEAFF.

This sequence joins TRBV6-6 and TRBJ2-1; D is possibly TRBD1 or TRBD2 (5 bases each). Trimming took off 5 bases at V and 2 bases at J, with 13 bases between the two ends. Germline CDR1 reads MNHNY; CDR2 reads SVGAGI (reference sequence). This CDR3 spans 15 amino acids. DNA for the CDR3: TGTGCCAGCAGTCCCGGGACGCTCACCTACAATGAGCAGTTCTTC. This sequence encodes CASSPGTLTYNEQFF.

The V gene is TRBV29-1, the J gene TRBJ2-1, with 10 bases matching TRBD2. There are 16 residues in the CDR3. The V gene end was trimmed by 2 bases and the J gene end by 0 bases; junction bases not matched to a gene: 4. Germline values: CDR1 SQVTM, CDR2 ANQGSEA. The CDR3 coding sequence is TGCAGCGTTGAAAATCTAGCGGGGGCCTCCTACAATGAGCAGTTCTTC. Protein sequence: CSVENLAGASYNEQFF.

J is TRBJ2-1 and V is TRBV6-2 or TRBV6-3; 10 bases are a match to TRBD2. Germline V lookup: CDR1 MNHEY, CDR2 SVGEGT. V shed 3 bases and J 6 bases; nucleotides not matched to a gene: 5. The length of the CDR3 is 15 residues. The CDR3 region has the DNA TGTGCCAGCAGTTATGGGCTAGCGGGGGCCAATGAGCAGTTCTTC. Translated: CASSYGLAGANEQFF.

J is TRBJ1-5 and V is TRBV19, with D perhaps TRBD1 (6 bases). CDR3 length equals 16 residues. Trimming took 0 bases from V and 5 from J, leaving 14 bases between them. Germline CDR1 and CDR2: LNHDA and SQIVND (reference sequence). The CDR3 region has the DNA TGTGCCAGTAGTATAGATCTCAGGGGCGGCGATCAGCCCCAGCATTTT. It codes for CASSIDLRGGDQPQHF.

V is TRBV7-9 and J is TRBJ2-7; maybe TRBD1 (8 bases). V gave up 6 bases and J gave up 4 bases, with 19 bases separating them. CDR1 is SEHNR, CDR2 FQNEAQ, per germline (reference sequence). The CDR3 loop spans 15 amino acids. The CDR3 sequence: CASSPGDRGGYEQYF. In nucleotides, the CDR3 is TGTGCCAGCAGTCCAGGAGACAGGGGAGGGTACGAGCAGTACTTC. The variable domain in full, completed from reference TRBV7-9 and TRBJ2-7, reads DTGVSQNPRHKITKRGQNVTFRCDPISEHNRLYWYRQTLGQGPEFLTYFQNEAQLEKSRLLSDRFSAERPKGSFSTLEIQRTEQGDSAMYLCASSPGDRGGYEQYFGPGTRLTVT.

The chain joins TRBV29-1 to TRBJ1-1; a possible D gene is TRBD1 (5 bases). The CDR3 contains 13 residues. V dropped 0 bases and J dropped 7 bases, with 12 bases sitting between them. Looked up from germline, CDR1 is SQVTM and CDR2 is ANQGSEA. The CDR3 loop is CSVEDPRVREAFF. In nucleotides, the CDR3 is TGCAGCGTTGAAGATCCCAGGGTGCGTGAAGCTTTCTTT.

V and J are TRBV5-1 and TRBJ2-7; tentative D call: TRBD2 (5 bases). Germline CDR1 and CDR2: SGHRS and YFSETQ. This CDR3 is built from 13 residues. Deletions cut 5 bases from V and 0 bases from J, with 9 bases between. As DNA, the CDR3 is TGCGCCAGCAGAGAGGGATTCTCCTACGAGCAGTACTTC. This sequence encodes CASREGFSYEQYF.

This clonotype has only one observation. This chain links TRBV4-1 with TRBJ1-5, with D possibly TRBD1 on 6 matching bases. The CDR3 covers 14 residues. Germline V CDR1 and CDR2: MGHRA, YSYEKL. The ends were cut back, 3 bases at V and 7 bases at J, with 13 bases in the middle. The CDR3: CASSQNTGGQPQHF. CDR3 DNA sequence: TGCGCCAGCAGCCAGAACACGGGGGGCCAGCCCCAGCATTTT.

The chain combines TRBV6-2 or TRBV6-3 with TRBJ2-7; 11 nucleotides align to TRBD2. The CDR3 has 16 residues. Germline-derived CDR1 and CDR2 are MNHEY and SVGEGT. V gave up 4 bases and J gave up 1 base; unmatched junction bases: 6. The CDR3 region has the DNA TGTGCCAGCAGTTCTCGGGGACTAGCGGTTTCCTACGAGCAGTACTTC. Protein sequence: CASSSRGLAVSYEQYF.

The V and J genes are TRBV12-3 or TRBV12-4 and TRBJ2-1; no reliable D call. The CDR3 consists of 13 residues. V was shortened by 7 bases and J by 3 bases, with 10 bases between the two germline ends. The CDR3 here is CASIRSFYNEQFF. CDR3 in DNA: TGTGCCAGCATACGAAGTTTCTACAATGAGCAGTTCTTC.

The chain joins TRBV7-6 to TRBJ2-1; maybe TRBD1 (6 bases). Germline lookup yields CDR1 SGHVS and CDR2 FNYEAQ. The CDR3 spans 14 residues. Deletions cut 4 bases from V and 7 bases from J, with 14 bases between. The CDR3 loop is CASSYRQDSNEQFF. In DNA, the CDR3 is TGTGCCAGCAGCTACCGACAGGATTCGAATGAGCAGTTCTTC.

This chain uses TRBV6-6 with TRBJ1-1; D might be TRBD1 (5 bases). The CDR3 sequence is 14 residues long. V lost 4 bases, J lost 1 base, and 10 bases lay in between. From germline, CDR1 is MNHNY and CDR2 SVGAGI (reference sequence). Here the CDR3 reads CASSSMTANTEAFF. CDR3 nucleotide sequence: TGTGCCAGCAGTTCTATGACAGCGAACACTGAAGCTTTCTTT.

The CDR3 DNA follows: TGTGCTAGTGGTTTGACAGGACAGGGGGCAGGTAACTATGGCTACACCTTC. Residues: CASGLTGQGAGNYGYTF. The genes are TRBV12-5 and TRBJ1-2; 11 bases agree with TRBD1. The CDR3 extends over 17 amino acids. Per germline, CDR1 LGHNT and CDR2 FRNRAP. After removal of 2 bases from V and 1 base from J, the junction contained 6 bases not matched to a gene.

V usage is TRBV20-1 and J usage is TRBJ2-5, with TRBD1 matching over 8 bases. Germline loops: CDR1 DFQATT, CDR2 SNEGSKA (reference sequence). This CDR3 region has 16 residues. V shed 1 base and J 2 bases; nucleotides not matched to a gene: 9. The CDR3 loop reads CSARVAPDRAQETQYF. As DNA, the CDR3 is TGCAGTGCTAGAGTAGCTCCGGACAGGGCGCAAGAGACCCAGTACTTC.

Here the CDR3 reads CASSELRGLDTQYF. In nucleotides, the CDR3 is TGTGCCAGCAGCGAATTACGGGGTCTGGATACGCAGTATTTT. V is TRBV7-9 and J is TRBJ2-3; D possibly corresponds to TRBD2 (5 bases). Trimming removed 5 bases from V and 6 bases from J, with 15 bases in between. The CDR3 spans 14 residues. Germline lookup yields CDR1 SEHNR and CDR2 FQNEAQ (reference sequence).